Each of the 16 T cell receptor beta chains below was sequenced from the same sample in a study of control samples from healthy donors and cancer patients. Method: immunoSEQ multiplex PCR; TCRdb's copy keeps in-frame clones and lacks some. The sample lists roughly 20,000 clones; roughly four fifths were seen once. The sequenced sample consisted of PBMCs. The receptors shown here come from a man at least 80 years old with head and neck cancer.

The rearrangement joins TRBV24-1 to TRBJ2-3; D is uncertain. The CDR3 extends over 15 amino acids. Germline loops: CDR1 KGHDR, CDR2 SFDVKD. V lost 0 bases, J lost 5 bases, and 11 bases lay in between. CDR3 bases: TGTGCCACCAGTGATTTGAATAGGGCGGAAGATACGCAGTATTTT. Residues: CATSDLNRAEDTQYF.

CDR3 residues: CASRTNRASSYNEQFF. CDR3 in DNA: TGTGCCAGTAGAACAAACAGGGCGAGCTCCTACAATGAGCAGTTCTTC. The chain uses TRBV19 and TRBJ2-1, with D possibly matching TRBD1 (6 bases). The CDR3 runs to 16 residues. Trimming cost V 6 bases and J 0 bases, with 15 bases left between them. CDR1 and CDR2 (germline): LNHDA, SQIVND (reference sequence).

V is TRBV29-1 and J is TRBJ2-1, with 13 bases matching TRBD2. Trimming cost V 6 bases and J 3 bases; bases outside gene matches: 5. The germline gives CDR1 SQVTM, CDR2 ANQGSEA. The CDR3 spans 15 residues. Here the CDR3 reads CSVRLAGGRYNEQFF. The CDR3 nucleotides are TGCAGCGTACGACTAGCGGGGGGACGCTACAATGAGCAGTTCTTC.

The CDR3 here is CASSLDLATAYEQYF. DNA of the CDR3: TGTGCCAGCAGCTTAGATTTGGCAACCGCCTACGAGCAGTACTTC. The rearrangement links TRBV11-2 to TRBJ2-7; D uncertain. The V end lost 0 bases, the J end lost 2 bases, and 11 bases lay between the germline ends. The CDR3 is made up of 15 amino acids. Germline loops: CDR1 SGHAT, CDR2 FQNNGV.

This clone was found once. The chain combines TRBV10-1 with TRBJ1-2; tentative D call: TRBD1 (6 bases). CDR1 is WNHNN, CDR2 SYGVQD, per germline (reference sequence). The CDR3 contains 13 residues. V was cut by 3 bases and J by 8 bases, with 13 bases left in between. CDR3 protein: CASSDGQGQGYTF. DNA for the CDR3: TGCGCCAGCAGTGATGGTCAGGGGCAGGGCTACACCTTC.

This clone has more than one count but fewer than ten. This sequence joins TRBV3-1 (or the pseudogene TRBV3-2) and TRBJ2-7; TRBD2 matches at 11 bases. CDR3 length equals 14 residues. V lost 4 bases, J lost 3 bases, and 2 bases stayed unmatched. CDR1 and CDR2 from the germline V gene are LGHDT and YNNKEL (reference sequence). CDR3 sequence (DNA): TGTGCCAGCAGCCCCGGACTAGCGGGCTACGAGCAGTACTTC. It encodes CASSPGLAGYEQYF.

This chain uses TRBV11-2 with TRBJ2-7; 7 nucleotides line up with TRBD1. Trimming took 5 bases from V and 3 from J; bases not matched to a gene: 4. The CDR3 is 13 amino acids. CDR1 is SGHAT and CDR2 is FQNNGV in the germline V gene. CDR3 sequence: CASSMTGYYEQYF. The CDR3 bases are TGTGCCAGCAGCATGACAGGGTACTACGAGCAGTACTTC.

J is TRBJ1-4 and V is TRBV9, with 10 bases aligning to TRBD1. The CDR3 is 14 amino acids. V was clipped by 4 bases and J by 8 bases; unmatched bases: 5. CDR1 is SGDLS, CDR2 YYNGEE, per germline. The CDR3 DNA follows: TGTGCCAGCAGCATCGGGACAGGGGAGGAAAAACTGTTTTTT. Protein: CASSIGTGEEKLFF. The full variable domain, in which reference TRBV9 and TRBJ1-4 provide the parts outside the CDR3, is DSGVTQTPKHLITATGQRVTLRCSPRSGDLSVYWYQQSLDQGLQFLIQYYNGEERAKGNILERFSAQQFPDLHSELNLSSLELGDSALYFCASSIGTGEEKLFFGSGTQLSVL.

The V call is TRBV5-4, the J call TRBJ2-2; no reliable D call. V was trimmed by 5 bases and J by 7 bases, leaving 9 bases between them. The CDR3 spans 12 residues. Per germline, CDR1 SGHNT and CDR2 YYREEE (reference sequence). This CDR3 is CASSVVGGELFF. The CDR3 DNA follows: TGTGCCAGCAGTGTGGTGGGCGGGGAGCTGTTTTTT.

The chain links TRBV5-6 to TRBJ2-1, with a weak D call TRBD1 (6 bases). This CDR3 is built from 14 residues. The germline CDR1 and CDR2 sequences are SGHDT and YYEEEE. With 3 bases removed from V and 3 bases from J, the gap between germline ends came to 10 bases. CDR3 in DNA: TGTGCCAGCAGCTCAGACAGGTTCTACAATGAGCAGTTCTTC. Amino acid sequence: CASSSDRFYNEQFF.

This chain links TRBV7-3 with TRBJ2-2; 9 bases fit TRBD1. The germline V gene has CDR1 SGHTA and CDR2 FQGTGA. The CDR3 totals 17 residues. The V gene end was trimmed by 2 bases and the J gene end by 0 bases; junction bases not matched to a gene: 4. CDR3 DNA: TGTGCCAGCAGCTTACGAGGACAGGGGTCGAACACCGGGGAGCTGTTTTTT. As protein: CASSLRGQGSNTGELFF.

The V gene is TRBV30, the J gene TRBJ2-1; perhaps TRBD2 as D (6 bases). The germline V gene has CDR1 GTSNPN and CDR2 SVGIG (reference sequence). This CDR3 region has 16 residues. V lost 1 base to trimming and J lost 0 bases, with 13 bases between them. The CDR3 DNA reads as TGTGCCTGGAGTGGGGGCGGGGTCAGCTCCTACAATGAGCAGTTCTTC. Its translation: CAWSGGGVSSYNEQFF.

The DNA for the CDR3 is TGTGCCAGCAGCCGTGGAGGGGTGGGATCACCCCTCCACTTT. Encoded protein: CASSRGGVGSPLHF. The chain recombines TRBV27 with TRBJ1-6; D may be TRBD1 (5 bases). Trimming shortened V by 6 bases and J by 10 bases, and 16 bases separated the two germline ends. Germline CDR1 reads MNHEY; CDR2 reads SMNVEV (reference sequence). The CDR3 consists of 14 residues.

The chain combines TRBV25-1 with TRBJ2-3, with D perhaps matching TRBD2 (6 bases). Germline lookup yields CDR1 MGHDK and CDR2 SYGVNS. The CDR3 length is 13 residues. The germline V and J ends were trimmed by 8 bases and 3 bases, with 12 bases remaining between them. The CDR3 nucleotides are TGTGCCAGCCAAAATCGGGGGACAGATACGCAGTATTTT. Residues: CASQNRGTDTQYF.

This chain connects TRBV5-1 to TRBJ1-1; weak D call: TRBD1 (5 bases). In germline, CDR1 is SGHRS, CDR2 YFSETQ. The CDR3 has 13 amino acids. Trimming removed 7 bases from V and 1 base from J, with 11 bases in between. CDR3 sequence reads: CASEEGPNTEAFF. The CDR3 nucleotides are TGCGCCAGCGAAGAGGGGCCGAACACTGAAGCTTTCTTT.

The chain is built from TRBV4-1 and TRBJ2-1; unclear D gene. Trimming shortened V by 3 bases and J by 3 bases, and 12 bases separated the two germline ends. The CDR3 sequence is 15 residues long. Germline V gene sequence: CDR1 MGHRA, CDR2 YSYEKL. This chain's CDR3 is CASSQALGSYNEQFF. Here the CDR3 DNA reads TGCGCCAGCAGCCAGGCGTTGGGCAGCTACAATGAGCAGTTCTTC.